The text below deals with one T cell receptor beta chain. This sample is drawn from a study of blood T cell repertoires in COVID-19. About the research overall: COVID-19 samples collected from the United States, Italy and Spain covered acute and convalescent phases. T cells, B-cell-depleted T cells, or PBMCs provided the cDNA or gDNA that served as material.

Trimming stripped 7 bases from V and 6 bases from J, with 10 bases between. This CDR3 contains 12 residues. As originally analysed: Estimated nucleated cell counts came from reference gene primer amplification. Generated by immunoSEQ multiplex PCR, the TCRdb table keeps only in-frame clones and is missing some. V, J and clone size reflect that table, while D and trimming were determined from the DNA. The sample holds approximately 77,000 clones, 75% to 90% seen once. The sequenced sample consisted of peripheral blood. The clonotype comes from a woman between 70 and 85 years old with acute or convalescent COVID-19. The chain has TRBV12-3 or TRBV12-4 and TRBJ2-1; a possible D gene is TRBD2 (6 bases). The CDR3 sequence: CASTMGGNEQFF. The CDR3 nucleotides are TGTGCCAGCACCATGGGAGGCAATGAGCAGTTCTTC.